This entry lists 3 T cell receptor beta chains sequenced from one sample in a study of vaccination and CD4 T cells after COVID-19. From the PCR reads, TCRdb called clonotypes with MiXCR, one entry per CDR3 protein. The sample lists some 33,000 distinct CDR3 sequences, 35% to 40% seen once, with 5.8% in the top ten. The time point was: late sampling 161 to 241 days after vaccination in a few convalescent patients. The sequencing here drew on CD4+ T cells from blood, taken about 7 months after SARS-CoV-2 vaccination. Receptors were obtained from a human donor who had recovered from COVID-19.

As DNA, the CDR3 is TGTGCCAGCACCAACAAGGGAGGGCCCCGGGAGACCCAGTACTTC. Protein: CASTNKGGPRETQYF. This chain joins TRBV6-1 and TRBJ2-5; 7 bases agree with TRBD2. The length of the CDR3 is 15 residues. V dropped 7 bases and J dropped 5; count of bases not matched to a gene: 13. Per the germline V gene, CDR1 is MNHNS and CDR2 is SASEGT.

Many counts were recorded for this clonotype. The rearrangement links TRBV15 to TRBJ1-5; unclear D gene. V lost 1 base to trimming and J lost 9 bases, with 19 bases between them. The germline CDR1 and CDR2 sequences are LNHNV and YYDKDF (reference sequence). The length of the CDR3 is 16 residues. CDR3 DNA sequence: TGTGCCACCAGCAGAGTAATTGGATTAGGGTCGCGGCCCCAGCATTTT. This encodes CATSRVIGLGSRPQHF.

V gene TRBV7-3 combines with J gene TRBJ2-3; 7 bases align to TRBD1. The junction had 1 base not matched to a gene; V was cut back by 4 bases and J by 6 bases. The CDR3 is 12 amino acids. The germline V gene has CDR1 SGHTA and CDR2 FQGTGA. CDR3 sequence: CASSSTGDTQYF. CDR3 DNA: TGTGCCAGCAGCTCGACAGGGGATACGCAGTATTTT.